This TCR beta chain was sequenced for a study of regulatory T cells in long-lasting Graves disease. Background on the study: Less than 3 months of antithyroid drugs had been taken by newly diagnosed Graves' patients.

This clonotype has only a few counts. To make TCR beta libraries, researchers used iRepertoire HTBI primers and Arm-PCR of CDR3 regions. TCRdb ran MiXCR on the multiplex PCR reads and lists one entry per CDR3 protein. This table holds hundreds of thousands of distinct CDR3 sequences, approximately 15% found once. The sample's time point: newly diagnosed GD, antithyroid drugs for less than 3 months. TCR sequences were obtained from RNA taken from PBMCs. The same specimen was also included in a second study, on T cells in Graves' hyperthyroidism and ophthalmopathy. That paper states: Graves' hyperthyroidism showing no ophthalmopathy progression within 18 months was considered stable. The HTBI primer set drove a first-round RT-PCR of the TCR CDR3.

The sample was peripheral blood mononuclear cells (PBMCs), taken at new diagnosis, from a patient treated with antithyroid drugs. The clonotype was recovered from a man younger than 45 with Graves disease.

CDR3 amino acids: CASSRFNPGLSPGGDTQYF. In DNA, the CDR3 is TGTGCCAGCAGCCGTTTCAACCCGGGACTATCACCCGGGGGGGATACGCAGTATTTT. V and J are TRBV6-1 and TRBJ2-3; the match to TRBD2 covers 7 bases. The CDR3 consists of 19 residues. J lost 6 bases, V lost 6 bases, and 24 bases had no gene match. Germline assignment: CDR1 MNHNS and CDR2 SASEGT.